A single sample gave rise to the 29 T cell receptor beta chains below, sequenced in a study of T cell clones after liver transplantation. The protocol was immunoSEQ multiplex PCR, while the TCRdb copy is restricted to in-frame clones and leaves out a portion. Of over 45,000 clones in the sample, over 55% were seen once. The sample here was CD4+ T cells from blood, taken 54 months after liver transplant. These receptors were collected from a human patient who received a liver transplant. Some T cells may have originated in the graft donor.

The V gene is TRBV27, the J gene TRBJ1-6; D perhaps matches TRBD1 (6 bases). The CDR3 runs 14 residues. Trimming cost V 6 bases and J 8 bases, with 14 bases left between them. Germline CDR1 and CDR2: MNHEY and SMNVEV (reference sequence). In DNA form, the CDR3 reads TGTGCCAGCAGAGGGGACGGGACACATTCACCCCTCCACTTT. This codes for CASRGDGTHSPLHF.

DNA for the CDR3: TGTGCCACCAGCCTTGGAGGGATTTCTGGAAACACCATATATTTT. Translation: CATSLGGISGNTIYF. The chain carries TRBV15 and TRBJ1-3; D remains ambiguous. V shed 5 bases and J shed 1 base, with 12 bases lying between them. CDR3 size: 15 residues. CDR1 and CDR2 (germline): LNHNV, YYDKDF (reference sequence).

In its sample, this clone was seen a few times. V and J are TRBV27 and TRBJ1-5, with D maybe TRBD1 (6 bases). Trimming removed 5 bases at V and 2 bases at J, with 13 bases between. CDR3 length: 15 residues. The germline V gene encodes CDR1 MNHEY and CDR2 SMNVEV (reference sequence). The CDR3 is CASSNLQGGNQPQHF. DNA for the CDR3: TGTGCCAGCAGTAATCTACAGGGCGGCAATCAGCCCCAGCATTTT.

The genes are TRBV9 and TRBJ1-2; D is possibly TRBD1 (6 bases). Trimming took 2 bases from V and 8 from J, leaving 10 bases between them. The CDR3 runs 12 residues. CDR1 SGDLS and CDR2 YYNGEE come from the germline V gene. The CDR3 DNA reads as TGTGCCAGCAGCGTGCTCAGGGGCGGCTACACCTTC. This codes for CASSVLRGGYTF.

For the CDR3, the DNA is TGTGCCAGCAGCCGGCAGGGGGACACTGAAGCTTTCTTT. It yields the protein CASSRQGDTEAFF. The chain has TRBV6-1 and TRBJ1-1; 7 positions agree with TRBD1. This CDR3 is 13 amino acids long. V lost 6 bases, J lost 3 bases, and 4 bases stayed unmatched. The V gene's germline CDR1 is MNHNS and CDR2 SASEGT.

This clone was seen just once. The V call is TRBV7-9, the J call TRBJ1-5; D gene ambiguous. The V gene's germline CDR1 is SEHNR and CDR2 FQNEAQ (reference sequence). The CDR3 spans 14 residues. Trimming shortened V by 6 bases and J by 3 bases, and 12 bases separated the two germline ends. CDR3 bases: TGTGCCAGCAGTCTTACAAGCCCCAATCAGCCCCAGCATTTT. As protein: CASSLTSPNQPQHF. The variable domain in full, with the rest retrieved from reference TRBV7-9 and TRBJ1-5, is DTGVSQNPRHKITKRGQNVTFRCDPISEHNRLYWYRQTLGQGPEFLTYFQNEAQLEKSRLLSDRFSAERPKGSFSTLEIQRTEQGDSAMYLCASSLTSPNQPQHFGDGTRLSIL.

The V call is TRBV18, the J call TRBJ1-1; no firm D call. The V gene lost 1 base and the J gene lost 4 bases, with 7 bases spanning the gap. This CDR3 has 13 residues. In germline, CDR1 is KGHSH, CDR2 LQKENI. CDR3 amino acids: CASSPRAITEAFF. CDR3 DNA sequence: TGTGCCAGCTCACCACGGGCGATCACTGAAGCTTTCTTT. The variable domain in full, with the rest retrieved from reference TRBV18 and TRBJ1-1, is NAGVMQNPRHLVRRRGQEARLRCSPMKGHSHVYWYRQLPEEGLKFMVYLQKENIIDESGMPKERFSAEFPKEGPSILRIQQVVRGDSAAYFCASSPRAITEAFFGQGTRLTVV.

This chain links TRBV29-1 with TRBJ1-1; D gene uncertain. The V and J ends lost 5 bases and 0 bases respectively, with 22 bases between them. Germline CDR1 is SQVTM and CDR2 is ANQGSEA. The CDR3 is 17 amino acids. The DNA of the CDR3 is TGCAGCGTTTTCGACGGGATTACTGATCCTGTGAACACTGAAGCTTTCTTT. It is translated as CSVFDGITDPVNTEAFF.

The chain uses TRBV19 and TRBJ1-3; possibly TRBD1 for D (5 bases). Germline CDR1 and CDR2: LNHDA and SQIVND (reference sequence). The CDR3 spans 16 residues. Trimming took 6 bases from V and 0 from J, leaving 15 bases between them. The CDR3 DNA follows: TGTGCCAGTAGCCTGGGGGGAACTGGCTCTGGAAACACCATATATTTT. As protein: CASSLGGTGSGNTIYF.

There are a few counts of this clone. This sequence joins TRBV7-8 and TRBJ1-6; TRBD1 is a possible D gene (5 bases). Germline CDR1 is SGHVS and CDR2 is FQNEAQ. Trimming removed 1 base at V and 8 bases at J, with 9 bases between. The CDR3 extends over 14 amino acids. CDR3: CASSLEQAYSPLHF. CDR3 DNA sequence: TGTGCCAGCAGCTTAGAACAGGCCTATTCACCCCTCCACTTT.

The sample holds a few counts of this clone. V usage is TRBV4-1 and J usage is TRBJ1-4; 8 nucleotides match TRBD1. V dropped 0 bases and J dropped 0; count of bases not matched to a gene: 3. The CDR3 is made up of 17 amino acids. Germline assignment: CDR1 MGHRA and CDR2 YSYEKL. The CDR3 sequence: CASSQDTDRATNEKLFF. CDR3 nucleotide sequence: TGCGCCAGCAGCCAAGACACGGACAGGGCAACTAATGAAAAACTGTTTTTT.

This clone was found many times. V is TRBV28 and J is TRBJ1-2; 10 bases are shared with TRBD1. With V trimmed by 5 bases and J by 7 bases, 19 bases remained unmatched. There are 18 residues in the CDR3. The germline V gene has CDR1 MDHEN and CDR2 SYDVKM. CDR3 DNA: TGTGCCAGCAGTACTGGGACAGGGGCAACTGGTCGGGCTGGTGGCTACACCTTC. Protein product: CASSTGTGATGRAGGYTF.

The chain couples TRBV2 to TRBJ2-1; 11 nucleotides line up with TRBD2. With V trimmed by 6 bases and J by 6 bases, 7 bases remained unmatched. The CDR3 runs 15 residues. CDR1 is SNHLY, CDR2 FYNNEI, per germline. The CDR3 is CASRLLAGDFNEQFF. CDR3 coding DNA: TGTGCCAGCAGGCTACTAGCGGGGGATTTCAATGAGCAGTTCTTC.

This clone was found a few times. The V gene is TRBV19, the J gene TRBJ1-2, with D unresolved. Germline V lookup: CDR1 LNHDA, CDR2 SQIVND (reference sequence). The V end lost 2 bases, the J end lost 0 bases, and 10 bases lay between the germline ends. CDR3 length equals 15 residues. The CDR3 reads CASSIPKRPNYGYTF. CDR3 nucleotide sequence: TGTGCCAGTAGTATACCCAAACGTCCTAACTATGGCTACACCTTC.

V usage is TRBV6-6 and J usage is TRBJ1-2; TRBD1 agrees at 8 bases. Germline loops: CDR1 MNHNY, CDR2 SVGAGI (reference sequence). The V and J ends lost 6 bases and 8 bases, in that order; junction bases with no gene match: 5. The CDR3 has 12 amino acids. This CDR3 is CASSTDRGGYTF. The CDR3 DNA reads TGTGCCAGCAGCACCGACAGGGGCGGCTACACCTTC.

CDR3 in DNA: TGTGCCAGCTCACCCTCTTTGGGGGGGGTCGAGCAGTACTTC. Protein: CASSPSLGGVEQYF. V gene TRBV18 combines with J gene TRBJ2-7; 7 nucleotides match TRBD2. J lost 6 bases, V lost 3 bases, and 8 bases had no gene match. Germline CDR1 and CDR2: KGHSH and LQKENI. The CDR3 runs 14 residues. Based on the CDR3 plus reference TRBV18 and TRBJ2-7, the full variable domain is NAGVMQNPRHLVRRRGQEARLRCSPMKGHSHVYWYRQLPEEGLKFMVYLQKENIIDESGMPKERFSAEFPKEGPSILRIQQVVRGDSAAYFCASSPSLGGVEQYFGPGTRLTVT.

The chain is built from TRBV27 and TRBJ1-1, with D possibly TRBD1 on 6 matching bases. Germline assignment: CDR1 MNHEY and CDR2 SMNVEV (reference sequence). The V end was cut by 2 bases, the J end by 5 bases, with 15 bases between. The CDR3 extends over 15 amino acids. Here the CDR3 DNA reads TGTGCCAGCAGTTTAAGAGGTACAGGGCGGACTGAAGCTTTCTTT. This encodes CASSLRGTGRTEAFF.

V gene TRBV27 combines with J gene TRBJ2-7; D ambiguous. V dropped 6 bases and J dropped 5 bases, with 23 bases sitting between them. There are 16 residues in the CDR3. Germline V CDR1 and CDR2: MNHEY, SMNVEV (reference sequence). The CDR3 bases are TGTGCCAGCAGCGATACTTTTGGGTTGAATTTCGACGAGCAGTACTTC. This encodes CASSDTFGLNFDEQYF.

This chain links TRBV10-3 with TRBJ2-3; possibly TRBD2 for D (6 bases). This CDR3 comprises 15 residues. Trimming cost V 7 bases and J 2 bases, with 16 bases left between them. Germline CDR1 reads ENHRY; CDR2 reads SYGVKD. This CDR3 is CAITEPGDLTDTQYF. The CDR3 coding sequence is TGTGCCATCACCGAGCCGGGGGACCTCACAGATACGCAGTATTTT.

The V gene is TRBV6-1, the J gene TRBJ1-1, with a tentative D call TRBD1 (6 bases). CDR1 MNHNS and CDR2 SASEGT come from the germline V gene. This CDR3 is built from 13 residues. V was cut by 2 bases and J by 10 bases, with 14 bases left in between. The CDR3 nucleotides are TGTGCCAGCAGTGAACATAACAGGGACGGAGCTTTCTTT. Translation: CASSEHNRDGAFF.

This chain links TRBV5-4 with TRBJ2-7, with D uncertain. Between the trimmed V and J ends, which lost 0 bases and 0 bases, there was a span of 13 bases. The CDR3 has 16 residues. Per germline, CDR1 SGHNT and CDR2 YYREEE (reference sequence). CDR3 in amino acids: CASSLGVSLGSYEQYF. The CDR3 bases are TGTGCCAGCAGCTTGGGCGTGAGTTTGGGCTCCTACGAGCAGTACTTC.

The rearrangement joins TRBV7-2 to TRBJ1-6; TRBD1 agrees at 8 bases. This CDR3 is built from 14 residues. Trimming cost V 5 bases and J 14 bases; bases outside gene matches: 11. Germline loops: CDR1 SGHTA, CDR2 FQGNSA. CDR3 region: CASSPRQGSISLHF. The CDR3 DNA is TGTGCCAGCAGCCCTCGACAGGGGAGTATATCCCTCCACTTT.

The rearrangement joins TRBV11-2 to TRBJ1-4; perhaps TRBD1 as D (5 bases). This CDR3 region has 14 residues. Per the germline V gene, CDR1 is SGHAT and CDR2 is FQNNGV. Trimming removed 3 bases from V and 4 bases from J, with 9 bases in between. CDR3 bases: TGTGCCAGCAGCTTGGCAGGGAGTAATGAAAAACTGTTTTTT. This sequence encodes CASSLAGSNEKLFF.

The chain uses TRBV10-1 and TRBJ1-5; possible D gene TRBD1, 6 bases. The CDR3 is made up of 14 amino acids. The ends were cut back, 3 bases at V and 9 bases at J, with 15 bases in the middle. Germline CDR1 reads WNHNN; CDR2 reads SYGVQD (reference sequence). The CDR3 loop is CASSDRPGDWPQHF. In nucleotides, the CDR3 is TGCGCCAGCAGTGACCGTCCAGGGGATTGGCCCCAGCATTTT.

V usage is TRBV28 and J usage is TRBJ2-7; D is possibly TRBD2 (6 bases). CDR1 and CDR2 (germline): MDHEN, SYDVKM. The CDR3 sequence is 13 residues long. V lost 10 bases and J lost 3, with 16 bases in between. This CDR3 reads CATTLLAGYEQYF. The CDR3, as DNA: TGTGCCACCACATTACTAGCCGGCTACGAGCAGTACTTC.

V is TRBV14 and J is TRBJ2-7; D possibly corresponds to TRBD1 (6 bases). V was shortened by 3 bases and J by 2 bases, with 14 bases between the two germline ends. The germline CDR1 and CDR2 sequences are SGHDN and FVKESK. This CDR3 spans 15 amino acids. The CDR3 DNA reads TGTGCCAGCAGCCACAGGGGATTTGCTACCTACGAGCAGTACTTC. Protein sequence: CASSHRGFATYEQYF.

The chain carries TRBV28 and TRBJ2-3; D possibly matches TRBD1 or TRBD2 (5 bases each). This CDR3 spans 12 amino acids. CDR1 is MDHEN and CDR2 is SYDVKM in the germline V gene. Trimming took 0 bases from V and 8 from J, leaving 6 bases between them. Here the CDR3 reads CASSLWRGTQYF. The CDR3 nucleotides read TGTGCCAGCAGTTTATGGAGGGGTACGCAGTATTTT. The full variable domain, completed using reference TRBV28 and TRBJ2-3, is DVKVTQSSRYLVKRTGEKVFLECVQDMDHENMFWYRQDPGLGLRLIYFSYDVKMKEKGDIPEGYSVSREKKERFSLILESASTNQTSMYLCASSLWRGTQYFGPGTRLTVL.

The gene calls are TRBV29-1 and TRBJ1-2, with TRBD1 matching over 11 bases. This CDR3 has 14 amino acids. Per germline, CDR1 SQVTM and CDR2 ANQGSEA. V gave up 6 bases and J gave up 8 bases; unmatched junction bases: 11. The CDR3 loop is CSVLGQGGPRGYTF. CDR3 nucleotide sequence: TGCAGCGTCTTGGGACAGGGGGGGCCCCGAGGCTACACCTTC.

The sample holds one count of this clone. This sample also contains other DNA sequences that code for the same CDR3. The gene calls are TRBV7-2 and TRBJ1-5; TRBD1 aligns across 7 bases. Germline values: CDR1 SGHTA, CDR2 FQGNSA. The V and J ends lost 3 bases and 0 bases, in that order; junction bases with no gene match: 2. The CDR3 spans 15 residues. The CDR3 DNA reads TGTGCCAGCAGCTTGGCAGGGGGTAGCAATCAGCCCCAGCATTTT. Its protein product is CASSLAGGSNQPQHF.